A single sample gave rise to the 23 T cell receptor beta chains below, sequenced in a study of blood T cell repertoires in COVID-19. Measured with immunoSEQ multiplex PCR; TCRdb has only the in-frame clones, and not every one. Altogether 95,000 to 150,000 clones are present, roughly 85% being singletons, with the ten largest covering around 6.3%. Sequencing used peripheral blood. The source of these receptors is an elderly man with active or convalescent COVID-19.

The CDR3 here is CASSPNSRGGHEQYF. The CDR3 DNA is TGTGCCAGCAGCCCCAACAGCCGGGGAGGTCACGAGCAGTACTTC. The V and J genes are TRBV9 and TRBJ2-7; a possible D gene is TRBD2 (6 bases). V lost 4 bases and J 5 bases, leaving 19 bases between the germline ends. Germline CDR1 is SGDLS and CDR2 is YYNGEE. CDR3 length equals 15 residues.

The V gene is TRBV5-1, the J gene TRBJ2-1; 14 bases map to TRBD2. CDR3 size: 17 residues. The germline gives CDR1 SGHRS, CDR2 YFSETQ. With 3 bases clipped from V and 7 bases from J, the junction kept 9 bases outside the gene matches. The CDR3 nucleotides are TGCGCCAGCAGCTCAAGCCCCGGGACTAGCGGGGGTAATGAGCAGTTCTTC. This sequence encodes CASSSSPGTSGGNEQFF.

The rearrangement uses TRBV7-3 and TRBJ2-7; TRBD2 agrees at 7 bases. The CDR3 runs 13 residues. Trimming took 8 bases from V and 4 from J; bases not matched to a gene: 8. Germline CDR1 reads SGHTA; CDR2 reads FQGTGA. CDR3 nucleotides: TGTGCCAGCTCTGTCGCAGCGGGGTACGAGCAGTACTTC. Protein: CASSVAAGYEQYF.

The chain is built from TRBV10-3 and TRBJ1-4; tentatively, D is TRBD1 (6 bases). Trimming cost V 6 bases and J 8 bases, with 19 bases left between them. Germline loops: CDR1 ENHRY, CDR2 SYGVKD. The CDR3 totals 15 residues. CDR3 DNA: TGTGCCATCAGCCCGGGGTCAGGGGCAGAGGAAAAACTGTTTTTT. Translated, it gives CAISPGSGAEEKLFF.

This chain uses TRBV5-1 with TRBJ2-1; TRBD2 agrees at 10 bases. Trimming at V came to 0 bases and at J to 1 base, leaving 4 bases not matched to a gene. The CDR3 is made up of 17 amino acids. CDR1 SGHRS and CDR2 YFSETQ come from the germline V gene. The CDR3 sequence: CASSLAGLAQSYNEQFF. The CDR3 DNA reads TGCGCCAGCAGCTTGGCGGGACTAGCGCAATCCTACAATGAGCAGTTCTTC. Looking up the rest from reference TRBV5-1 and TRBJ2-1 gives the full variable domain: KAGVTQTPRYLIKTRGQQVTLSCSPISGHRSVSWYQQTPGQGLQFLFEYFSETQRNKGNFPGRFSGRQFSNSRSEMNVSTLELGDSALYLCASSLAGLAQSYNEQFFGPGTRLTVL.

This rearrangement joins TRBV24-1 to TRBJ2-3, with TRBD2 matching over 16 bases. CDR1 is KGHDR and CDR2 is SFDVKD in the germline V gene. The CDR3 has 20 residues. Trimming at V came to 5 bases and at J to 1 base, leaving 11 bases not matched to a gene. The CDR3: CATSASTGTSGRVGTDTQYF. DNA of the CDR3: TGTGCCACCAGTGCCTCCACCGGGACTAGCGGGAGGGTGGGCACAGATACGCAGTATTTT.

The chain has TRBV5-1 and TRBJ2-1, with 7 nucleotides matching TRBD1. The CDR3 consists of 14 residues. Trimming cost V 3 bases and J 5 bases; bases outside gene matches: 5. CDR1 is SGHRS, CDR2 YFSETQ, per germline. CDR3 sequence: CASSSDRVNNEQFF. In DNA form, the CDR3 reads TGCGCCAGCAGCTCCGACAGGGTTAACAATGAGCAGTTCTTC.

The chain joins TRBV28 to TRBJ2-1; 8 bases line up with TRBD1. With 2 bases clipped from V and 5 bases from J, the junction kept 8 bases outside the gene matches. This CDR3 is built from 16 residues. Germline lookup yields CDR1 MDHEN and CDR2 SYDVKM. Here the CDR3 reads CASSLDRGRLDNEQFF. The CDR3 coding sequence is TGTGCCAGCAGTTTAGACAGGGGACGATTGGACAATGAGCAGTTCTTC.

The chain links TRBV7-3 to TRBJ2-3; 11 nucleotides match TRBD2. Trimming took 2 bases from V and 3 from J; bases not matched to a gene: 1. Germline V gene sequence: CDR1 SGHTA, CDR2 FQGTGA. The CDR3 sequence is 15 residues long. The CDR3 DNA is TGTGCCAGCAGCTTACGACTAGCGGGGACAGATACGCAGTATTTT. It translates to CASSLRLAGTDTQYF.

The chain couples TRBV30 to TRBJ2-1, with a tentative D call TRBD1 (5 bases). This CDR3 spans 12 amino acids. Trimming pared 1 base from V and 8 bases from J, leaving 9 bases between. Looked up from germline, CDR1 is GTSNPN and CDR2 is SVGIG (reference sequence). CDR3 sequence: CAWSGQGDEQFF. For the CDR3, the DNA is TGTGCCTGGAGTGGTCAGGGCGATGAGCAGTTCTTC.

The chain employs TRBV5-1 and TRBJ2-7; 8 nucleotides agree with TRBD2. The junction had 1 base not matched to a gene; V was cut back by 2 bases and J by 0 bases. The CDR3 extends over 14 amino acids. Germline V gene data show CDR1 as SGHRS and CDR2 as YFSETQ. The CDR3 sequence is CASSFTSGSYEQYF. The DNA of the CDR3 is TGCGCCAGCAGCTTTACTAGCGGCTCCTACGAGCAGTACTTC.

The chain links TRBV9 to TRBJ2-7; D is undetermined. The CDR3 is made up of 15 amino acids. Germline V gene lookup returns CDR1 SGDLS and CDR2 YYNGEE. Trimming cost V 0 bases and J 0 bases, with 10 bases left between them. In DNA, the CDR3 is TGTGCCAGCAGCGTAGGGGCAGGCTACTCCTACGAGCAGTACTTC. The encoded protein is CASSVGAGYSYEQYF. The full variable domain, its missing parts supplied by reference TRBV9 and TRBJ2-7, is DSGVTQTPKHLITATGQRVTLRCSPRSGDLSVYWYQQSLDQGLQFLIQYYNGEERAKGNILERFSAQQFPDLHSELNLSSLELGDSALYFCASSVGAGYSYEQYFGPGTRLTVT.

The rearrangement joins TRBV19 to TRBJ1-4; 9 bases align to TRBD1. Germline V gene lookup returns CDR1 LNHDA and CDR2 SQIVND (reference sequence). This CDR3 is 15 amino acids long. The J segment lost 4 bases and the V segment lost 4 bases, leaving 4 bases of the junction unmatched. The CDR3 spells CASSSGQGINEKLFF. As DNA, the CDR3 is TGTGCCAGTAGTAGTGGACAGGGGATTAATGAAAAACTGTTTTTT.

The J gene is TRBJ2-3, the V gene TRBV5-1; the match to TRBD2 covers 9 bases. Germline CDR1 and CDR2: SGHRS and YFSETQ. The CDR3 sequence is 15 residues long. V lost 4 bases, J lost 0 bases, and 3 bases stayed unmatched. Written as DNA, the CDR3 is TGCGCCAGCAGCCAGAGCGGGGGGAGCACAGATACGCAGTATTTT. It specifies CASSQSGGSTDTQYF.

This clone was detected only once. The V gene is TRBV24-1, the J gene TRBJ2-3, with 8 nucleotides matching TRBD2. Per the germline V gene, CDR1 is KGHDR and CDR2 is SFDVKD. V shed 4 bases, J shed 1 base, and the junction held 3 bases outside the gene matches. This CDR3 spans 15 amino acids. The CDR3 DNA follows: TGTGCCACCAGTGACCCACTAGCGGGCACAGATACGCAGTATTTT. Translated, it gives CATSDPLAGTDTQYF.

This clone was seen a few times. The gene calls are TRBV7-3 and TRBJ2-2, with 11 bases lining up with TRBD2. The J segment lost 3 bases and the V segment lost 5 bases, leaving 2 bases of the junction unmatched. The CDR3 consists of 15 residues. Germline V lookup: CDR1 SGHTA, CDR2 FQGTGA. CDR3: CASSPTSGDTGELFF. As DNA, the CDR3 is TGTGCCAGCAGCCCGACTAGCGGGGACACCGGGGAGCTGTTTTTT.

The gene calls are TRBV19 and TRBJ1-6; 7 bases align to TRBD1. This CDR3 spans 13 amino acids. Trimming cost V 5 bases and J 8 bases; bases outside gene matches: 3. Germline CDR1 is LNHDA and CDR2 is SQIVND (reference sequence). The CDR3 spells CASSGDRDSPLHF. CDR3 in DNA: TGTGCCAGTAGTGGGGACAGAGATTCACCCCTCCACTTT.

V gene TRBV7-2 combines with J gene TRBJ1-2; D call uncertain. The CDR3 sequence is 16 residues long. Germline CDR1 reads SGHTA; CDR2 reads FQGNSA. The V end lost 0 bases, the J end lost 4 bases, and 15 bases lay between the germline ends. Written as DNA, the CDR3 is TGTGCCAGCAGCTTAGCGCTAGGCGGGAGCGGCTATGGCTACACCTTC. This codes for CASSLALGGSGYGYTF.

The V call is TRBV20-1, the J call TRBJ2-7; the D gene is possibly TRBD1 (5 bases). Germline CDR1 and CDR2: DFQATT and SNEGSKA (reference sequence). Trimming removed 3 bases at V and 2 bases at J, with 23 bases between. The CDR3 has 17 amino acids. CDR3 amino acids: CSASPAPTAGSPYEQYF. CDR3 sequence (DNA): TGCAGTGCTAGTCCGGCCCCGACAGCCGGGTCCCCCTACGAGCAGTACTTC.

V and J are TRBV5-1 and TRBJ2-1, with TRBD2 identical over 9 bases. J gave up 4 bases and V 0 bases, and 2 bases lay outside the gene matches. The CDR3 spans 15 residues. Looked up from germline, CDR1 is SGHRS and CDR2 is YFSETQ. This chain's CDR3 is CASSLEAGGYNEQFF. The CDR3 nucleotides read TGCGCCAGCAGCTTGGAAGCGGGGGGTTACAATGAGCAGTTCTTC.

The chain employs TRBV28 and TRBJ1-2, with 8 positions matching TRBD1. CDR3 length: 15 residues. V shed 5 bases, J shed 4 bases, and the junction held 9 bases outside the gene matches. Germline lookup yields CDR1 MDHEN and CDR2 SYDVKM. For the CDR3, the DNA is TGTGCCAGCAGTCCGCAGGGGGCCCCCTTCTATGGCTACACCTTC. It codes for CASSPQGAPFYGYTF.

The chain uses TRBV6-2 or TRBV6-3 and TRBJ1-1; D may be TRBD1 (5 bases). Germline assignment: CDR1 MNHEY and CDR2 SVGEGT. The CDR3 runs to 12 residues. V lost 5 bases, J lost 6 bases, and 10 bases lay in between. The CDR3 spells CASSTSRAEAFF. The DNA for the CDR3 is TGTGCCAGCAGTACCAGCAGGGCTGAAGCTTTCTTT.

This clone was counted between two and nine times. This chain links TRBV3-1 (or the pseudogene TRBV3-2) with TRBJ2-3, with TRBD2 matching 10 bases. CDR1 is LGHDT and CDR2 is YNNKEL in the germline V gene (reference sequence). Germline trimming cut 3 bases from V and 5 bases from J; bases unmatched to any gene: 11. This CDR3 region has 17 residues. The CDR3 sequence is CASSHERASGGGDTQYF. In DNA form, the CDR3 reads TGTGCCAGCAGCCACGAAAGGGCTAGCGGGGGAGGAGATACGCAGTATTTT.